This entry lists 8 T cell receptor beta chains sequenced from one sample in a study of cytomegalovirus exposure and HLA in healthy donors. PCR used 60 Vbeta primers and 13 Jbeta primers. Some clones are missing from TCRdb's copy, which holds only in-frame ones; the method was immunoSEQ multiplex PCR. This table has approximately 120,000 clones, 60% to 85% appearing once. The sequenced material came from PBMCs. These TCRs come from a middle-aged woman in good health and CMV-seropositive.

This chain joins TRBV2 and TRBJ1-6; 10 bases map to TRBD1. V lost 7 bases to trimming and J lost 7 bases; unmatched junction nucleotides: 4. The CDR3 contains 14 residues. CDR1 is SNHLY and CDR2 is FYNNEI in the germline V gene. In DNA, the CDR3 is TGTGCCAGCACCCCGGACAGGGGGAATTCACCCCTCCACTTT. As protein: CASTPDRGNSPLHF.

The rearrangement joins TRBV27 to TRBJ1-5; 7 bases align to TRBD1. Germline lookup yields CDR1 MNHEY and CDR2 SMNVEV (reference sequence). J was trimmed by 4 bases and V by 6 bases; bases with no gene match: 9. The CDR3 spans 15 residues. The CDR3 DNA is TGTGCCAGCAGGGGAACAGGGGCAGCTAATCAGCCCCAGCATTTT. Its translation is CASRGTGAANQPQHF.

The V gene is TRBV6-6, the J gene TRBJ2-5; D possibly corresponds to TRBD1 (6 bases). Trimming left V 6 bases short and J 3 bases short, with 8 bases between. The CDR3 spans 12 residues. CDR1 is MNHNY and CDR2 is SVGAGI in the germline V gene (reference sequence). The CDR3: CASRRQEETQYF. CDR3 nucleotides: TGTGCCAGCAGAAGACAGGAAGAGACCCAGTACTTC.

This sequence joins TRBV18 and TRBJ1-2; the match to TRBD1 covers 10 bases. Germline assignment: CDR1 KGHSH and CDR2 LQKENI. With V trimmed by 2 bases and J by 0 bases, 6 bases remained unmatched. The CDR3 loop spans 17 amino acids. Here the CDR3 DNA reads TGTGCCAGCTCACCAGGTGGACAGGGGGGTTCTAACTATGGCTACACCTTC. Translated, it gives CASSPGGQGGSNYGYTF.

J is TRBJ1-2 and V is TRBV29-1, with 7 nucleotides matching TRBD1. Unmatched junction bases numbered 4, after V lost 8 bases and J lost 4 bases. Germline CDR1 SQVTM, CDR2 ANQGSEA. This CDR3 is built from 11 residues. DNA for the CDR3: TGCAGCTCCCGGACAGGCTATGGCTACACCTTC. It yields the protein CSSRTGYGYTF.

The J gene is TRBJ1-2, the V gene TRBV5-4; 10 nucleotides match TRBD1. The V gene end was trimmed by 2 bases and the J gene end by 5 bases; junction bases not matched to a gene: 9. This CDR3 contains 16 residues. Germline CDR1 and CDR2: SGHNT and YYREEE (reference sequence). The chain's CDR3 is CASSFWGQGHRYGYTF. CDR3 DNA sequence: TGTGCCAGCAGCTTCTGGGGACAGGGGCACCGTTATGGCTACACCTTC.

V and J are TRBV6-6 and TRBJ1-2, with 8 bases identical to TRBD1. V trimming: 4 bases; J trimming: 3 bases; junction bases outside the gene matches: 4. CDR1 and CDR2 (germline): MNHNY, SVGAGI (reference sequence). The CDR3 is 14 residues long. CDR3 DNA sequence: TGTGCCAGCAGTTCCACAGGGGGAGACTATGGCTACACCTTC. This translates into CASSSTGGDYGYTF.

This chain joins TRBV5-1 and TRBJ2-3; 8 bases are a match to TRBD1. After removal of 8 bases from V and 4 bases from J, the junction contained 9 bases not matched to a gene. Germline V gene data show CDR1 as SGHRS and CDR2 as YFSETQ. There are 14 residues in the CDR3. For the CDR3, the DNA is TGCGCCAGGCACGACAGGGGTAGTGCAGATACGCAGTATTTT. It codes for CARHDRGSADTQYF.